Listed here are 27 T cell receptor beta chains from one sample, sequenced in a study of OX40 agonist ivuxolimab in advanced cancers. Sequencing used immunoSEQ multiplex PCR; TCRdb keeps in-frame clones, though not all of them. The top ten clones hold over 1% of a sample with around 63,000 clones, 80% to 90% of them seen once. The material sequenced was CD4+ or CD8+ T cells sorted from blood, taken in a trial of the OX40 agonist ivuxolimab. The source is an adult with an advanced solid tumor such as melanoma, head and neck, liver or kidney cancer.

This sequence joins TRBV9 and TRBJ1-2; a possible D gene is TRBD1 (5 bases). This CDR3 contains 15 residues. The germline V gene encodes CDR1 SGDLS and CDR2 YYNGEE. Between the trimmed V and J ends, which lost 0 bases and 3 bases, there was a span of 12 bases. Here the CDR3 reads CASSVEPGRDYGYTF. The CDR3 DNA follows: TGTGCCAGCAGCGTAGAGCCAGGGAGGGACTATGGCTACACCTTC. The full variable domain, rest sourced from reference TRBV9 and TRBJ1-2, is DSGVTQTPKHLITATGQRVTLRCSPRSGDLSVYWYQQSLDQGLQFLIQYYNGEERAKGNILERFSAQQFPDLHSELNLSSLELGDSALYFCASSVEPGRDYGYTFGSGTRLTVV.

The chain is built from TRBV10-2 and TRBJ2-3; the D gene is possibly TRBD2 (6 bases). CDR1 and CDR2 (germline): WSHSY, SAAADI. V lost 4 bases and J 0 bases, leaving 8 bases between the germline ends. The CDR3 contains 14 residues. DNA for the CDR3: TGCGCCAGCAGTGCCGGAGGGAGCACAGATACGCAGTATTTT. Translation gives CASSAGGSTDTQYF.

The V and J genes are TRBV19 and TRBJ2-4; maybe TRBD2 (5 bases). With 5 bases removed from V and 1 base from J, the gap between germline ends came to 6 bases. Germline loops: CDR1 LNHDA, CDR2 SQIVND (reference sequence). This CDR3 has 13 residues. As DNA, the CDR3 is TGTGCCAGTAGTGGGGAGGCCAAAAACATTCAGTACTTC. Encoded protein: CASSGEAKNIQYF.

The chain combines TRBV27 with TRBJ1-6, with D uncertain. This CDR3 is 13 amino acids long. The germline V gene encodes CDR1 MNHEY and CDR2 SMNVEV (reference sequence). With 6 bases removed from V and 9 bases from J, the gap between germline ends came to 12 bases. CDR3 DNA sequence: TGTGCCAGCAGGTTGGGAGGATTTTCACCCCTCCACTTT. This encodes CASRLGGFSPLHF.

The chain recombines TRBV9 with TRBJ1-1; D ambiguous. V was cut by 1 base and J by 3 bases, with 10 bases left in between. The CDR3 extends over 14 amino acids. Germline CDR1 and CDR2: SGDLS and YYNGEE. The CDR3 here is CASSVNSRDTEAFF. In DNA form, the CDR3 reads TGTGCCAGCAGCGTAAATTCTCGGGACACTGAAGCTTTCTTT.

This clone was counted only a few times. The chain has TRBV28 and TRBJ2-3; possible D gene TRBD1, 5 bases. The V gene's germline CDR1 is MDHEN and CDR2 SYDVKM. Between the trimmed V and J ends, which lost 8 bases and 2 bases, there was a span of 11 bases. This CDR3 spans 13 amino acids. CDR3 loop: CASSDSATDTQYF. CDR3 sequence (DNA): TGTGCCAGCTCCGACAGCGCCACAGATACGCAGTATTTT. The whole variable domain, filled in from reference TRBV28 and TRBJ2-3, reads DVKVTQSSRYLVKRTGEKVFLECVQDMDHENMFWYRQDPGLGLRLIYFSYDVKMKEKGDIPEGYSVSREKKERFSLILESASTNQTSMYLCASSDSATDTQYFGPGTRLTVL.

This clone was observed once. This rearrangement joins TRBV7-9 to TRBJ2-1, with 8 bases that match TRBD1. CDR1 SEHNR and CDR2 FQNEAQ come from the germline V gene (reference sequence). This CDR3 contains 16 residues. Unmatched junction bases numbered 8, after V lost 5 bases and J lost 2 bases. CDR3 protein: CASSKGQGGTYNEQFF. CDR3 sequence (DNA): TGTGCCAGCAGCAAAGGACAGGGTGGTACCTACAATGAGCAGTTCTTC.

V gene TRBV9 combines with J gene TRBJ2-1, with D perhaps matching TRBD2 (6 bases). Trimming removed 0 bases at V and 4 bases at J, with 8 bases between. CDR3 length equals 14 residues. From germline, CDR1 is SGDLS and CDR2 YYNGEE. DNA of the CDR3: TGTGCCAGCAGCGTAGATGCGGGGTACAATGAGCAGTTCTTC. It codes for CASSVDAGYNEQFF.

J is TRBJ2-5 and V is TRBV5-1, with 8 positions matching TRBD2. Germline assignment: CDR1 SGHRS and CDR2 YFSETQ. This CDR3 spans 15 amino acids. V trimming: 4 bases; J trimming: 0 bases; junction bases outside the gene matches: 5. CDR3 protein: CASSDPSGHQETQYF. CDR3 in DNA: TGCGCCAGCAGCGATCCTAGCGGGCACCAAGAGACCCAGTACTTC.

This clone was counted between two and nine times. The chain carries TRBV19 and TRBJ1-2; D might be TRBD1 (5 bases). The CDR3 is 13 residues long. Germline lookup yields CDR1 LNHDA and CDR2 SQIVND (reference sequence). V lost 10 bases to trimming and J lost 8 bases, with 20 bases between them. CDR3 coding DNA: TGTGCCACTTGGGACGCCCGCGAATTGGGCTACACCTTC. Its protein product is CATWDARELGYTF.

The genes are TRBV5-6 and TRBJ2-3; 13 bases match TRBD2. Trimming at V came to 3 bases and at J to 4 bases, leaving 5 bases not matched to a gene. CDR3 length: 16 amino acids. The V gene's germline CDR1 is SGHDT and CDR2 YYEEEE. CDR3 region: CASSSRTSGSPDTQYF. In DNA form, the CDR3 reads TGTGCCAGCAGCTCGCGGACTAGCGGGAGCCCAGATACGCAGTATTTT.

This clone was recorded once. V and J are TRBV2 and TRBJ2-2; TRBD2 agrees at 12 bases. The CDR3 totals 17 residues. V lost 2 bases, J lost 3 bases, and 4 bases stayed unmatched. The germline CDR1 and CDR2 sequences are SNHLY and FYNNEI. CDR3 sequence reads: CASSELAGGWDTGELFF. The CDR3, as DNA: TGTGCCAGCAGTGAACTAGCGGGAGGGTGGGACACCGGGGAGCTGTTTTTT.

The rearrangement joins TRBV14 to TRBJ2-4; 9 nucleotides align to TRBD1. Germline V gives CDR1 SGHDN, CDR2 FVKESK. This CDR3 has 14 residues. With 1 base clipped from V and 6 bases from J, the junction kept 1 base outside the gene matches. CDR3 coding DNA: TGTGCCAGCAGCCAAGTGGGACAGGGAAACATTCAGTACTTC. The encoded protein is CASSQVGQGNIQYF.

The gene calls are TRBV28 and TRBJ1-2, with D perhaps matching TRBD1 (5 bases). With 6 bases removed from V and 1 base from J, the gap between germline ends came to 15 bases. Germline CDR1 and CDR2: MDHEN and SYDVKM. The CDR3 consists of 15 residues. CDR3 sequence reads: CASSPAWGFNYGYTF. The CDR3 bases are TGTGCCAGCAGCCCGGCCTGGGGGTTTAACTATGGCTACACCTTC.

This sequence joins TRBV6-6 and TRBJ1-5; D is possibly TRBD1 (5 bases). The CDR3 has 15 residues. Germline-derived CDR1 and CDR2 are MNHNY and SVGAGI (reference sequence). V was clipped by 6 bases and J by 7 bases, with 19 bases between them. CDR3 protein: CASSSQVGFGQPQHF. For the CDR3, the DNA is TGTGCCAGCAGCTCACAGGTAGGGTTTGGGCAGCCCCAGCATTTT.

The rearrangement links TRBV28 to TRBJ1-5, with 8 bases lining up with TRBD1. The V and J ends lost 9 bases and 5 bases, in that order; junction bases with no gene match: 6. Germline CDR1 is MDHEN and CDR2 is SYDVKM. The CDR3 covers 13 residues. CDR3 nucleotide sequence: TGTGCCAGTTCAGCAGGGGGCGATCAGCCCCAGCATTTT. Residues: CASSAGGDQPQHF. The full variable domain, in which reference TRBV28 and TRBJ1-5 provide the parts outside the CDR3, is DVKVTQSSRYLVKRTGEKVFLECVQDMDHENMFWYRQDPGLGLRLIYFSYDVKMKEKGDIPEGYSVSREKKERFSLILESASTNQTSMYLCASSAGGDQPQHFGDGTRLSIL.

This chain uses TRBV19 with TRBJ2-3, with 7 nucleotides matching TRBD2. J lost 2 bases, V lost 6 bases, and 5 bases had no gene match. From germline, CDR1 is LNHDA and CDR2 SQIVND (reference sequence). The CDR3 is 14 amino acids. CDR3 nucleotide sequence: TGTGCCAGTAGAAGGAGCGGGAACACAGATACGCAGTATTTT. Protein product: CASRRSGNTDTQYF.

J is TRBJ2-5 and V is TRBV7-8; D is ambiguous. Per germline, CDR1 SGHVS and CDR2 FQNEAQ. The CDR3 has 16 residues. V was clipped by 0 bases and J by 12 bases, with 23 bases between them. CDR3 amino acids: CASSLAPGRTPSTEYF. The DNA for the CDR3 is TGTGCCAGCAGCTTAGCGCCTGGACGGACCCCTTCTACCGAGTACTTC. Combining the CDR3 with reference TRBV7-8 and TRBJ2-5 gives the whole variable domain GAGVSQSPRYKVAKRGQDVALRCDPISGHVSLFWYQQALGQGPEFLTYFQNEAQLDKSGLPSDRFFAERPEGSVSTLKIQRTQQEDSAVYLCASSLAPGRTPSTEYFGPGTRLLVL.

The J gene is TRBJ2-7, the V gene TRBV6-5; D gene ambiguous. The CDR3 sequence is 11 residues long. CDR1 is MNHEY, CDR2 SVGAGI, per germline. Trimming removed 7 bases from V and 2 bases from J, with 6 bases in between. This CDR3 is CASTTAYEQYF. CDR3 nucleotides: TGTGCCAGCACTACGGCCTACGAGCAGTACTTC.

The J gene is TRBJ1-1, the V gene TRBV18; TRBD1 matches 8 bases. V dropped 4 bases and J dropped 0; count of bases not matched to a gene: 7. This CDR3 is built from 16 residues. Germline values: CDR1 KGHSH, CDR2 LQKENI. The CDR3 spells CASSQQGVTMNTEAFF. Written as DNA, the CDR3 is TGTGCCAGCTCACAACAGGGGGTAACGATGAACACTGAAGCTTTCTTT.

This clone was seen a handful of times. The chain is built from TRBV9 and TRBJ2-2; either TRBD1 or TRBD2 may supply D (6 bases each). CDR3 length: 19 residues. Trimming pared 0 bases from V and 0 bases from J, leaving 18 bases between. Germline assignment: CDR1 SGDLS and CDR2 YYNGEE. In DNA, the CDR3 is TGTGCCAGCAGCGTAGCTACGGGGGTGGGACATTCGAACACCGGGGAGCTGTTTTTT. Translated: CASSVATGVGHSNTGELFF. The full variable domain, in which reference TRBV9 and TRBJ2-2 provide the parts outside the CDR3, is DSGVTQTPKHLITATGQRVTLRCSPRSGDLSVYWYQQSLDQGLQFLIQYYNGEERAKGNILERFSAQQFPDLHSELNLSSLELGDSALYFCASSVATGVGHSNTGELFFGEGSRLTVL.

This clone is judged medium-sized. The chain links TRBV7-3 to TRBJ1-1, with D perhaps matching TRBD1 (5 bases). Germline-derived CDR1 and CDR2 are SGHTA and FQGTGA. The CDR3 sequence is 13 residues long. Trimming removed 5 bases at V and 0 bases at J, with 7 bases between. CDR3 coding DNA: TGTGCCAGCAGCGTGACAGTGAACACTGAAGCTTTCTTT. It specifies CASSVTVNTEAFF.

CDR3 sequence (DNA): TGTGCCAGCTCACCACCATCCCCCAGGGATAATGAGCAGTTCTTC. This gives the protein CASSPPSPRDNEQFF. The chain uses TRBV18 and TRBJ2-1, with D possibly matching TRBD1 (5 bases). Germline V CDR1 and CDR2: KGHSH, LQKENI. The ends were cut back, 0 bases at V and 7 bases at J, with 13 bases in the middle. The length of the CDR3 is 15 residues. The whole variable domain, remainder taken from reference TRBV18 and TRBJ2-1, is NAGVMQNPRHLVRRRGQEARLRCSPMKGHSHVYWYRQLPEEGLKFMVYLQKENIIDESGMPKERFSAEFPKEGPSILRIQQVVRGDSAAYFCASSPPSPRDNEQFFGPGTRLTVL.

This clone has a single count. V usage is TRBV28 and J usage is TRBJ1-5; TRBD1 aligns across 8 bases. Losses at the gene ends were 6 bases for V and 2 bases for J; bases not matched to a gene: 3. Germline CDR1 and CDR2: MDHEN and SYDVKM. The CDR3 has 14 amino acids. CDR3 bases: TGTGCCAGCAGCGGACAGGGAGGCAATCAGCCCCAGCATTTT. Its translation: CASSGQGGNQPQHF.

CDR3 amino acids: CASSPEQALRKFF. As DNA, the CDR3 is TGTGCCAGCTCACCTGAACAGGCCCTAAGGAAGTTCTTC. V and J are TRBV18 and TRBJ2-1, with D maybe TRBD1 (5 bases). The germline V gene has CDR1 KGHSH and CDR2 LQKENI. This CDR3 region has 13 residues. Trimming left V 3 bases short and J 14 bases short, with 17 bases between.

The chain couples TRBV18 to TRBJ2-7, with TRBD2 matching over 13 bases. CDR3 size: 16 residues. The germline V gene encodes CDR1 KGHSH and CDR2 LQKENI. J was trimmed by 5 bases and V by 6 bases; bases with no gene match: 10. Here the CDR3 reads CASSRTGTSGIDEQYF. CDR3 coding DNA: TGTGCCAGCTCGCGAACCGGGACTAGCGGGATTGACGAGCAGTACTTC.

The chain combines TRBV18 with TRBJ1-1; no reliable D call. This CDR3 is 15 amino acids long. Germline assignment: CDR1 KGHSH and CDR2 LQKENI. The V end was cut by 3 bases, the J end by 3 bases, with 14 bases between. The CDR3 reads CASSPGWRVYTEAFF. The CDR3 DNA reads TGTGCCAGCTCACCGGGCTGGCGAGTATACACTGAAGCTTTCTTT.